This T cell receptor beta chain comes out of a study of blood T cell repertoires in COVID-19. About the study: The origin of the acute and convalescent COVID-19 samples was the United States, Italy and Spain. The cDNA or gDNA used as material had been derived from T cells, B-cell-depleted T cells, or PBMCs.

Per the authors' pipeline: Amplifying reference gene primers gave estimates of nucleated cell counts. This table comes from immunoSEQ multiplex PCR, and its TCRdb copy is limited to in-frame clones, with some not included. V and J calls and clone size follow that table, whereas D and trimming were derived from the DNA. Of about 54,000 clones in the sample, 80% to 90% were seen once. CDR3 size: 16 residues. The V and J ends lost 2 bases and 2 bases respectively, with 12 bases between them. Germline CDR1 is MNHEY and CDR2 is SMNVEV (reference sequence). The V and J genes are TRBV27 and TRBJ1-4; possible D gene TRBD1, 6 bases. The source of this sequence is a man aged 45-65 years with active COVID-19. The sequenced sample was peripheral blood. In DNA form, the CDR3 reads TGTGCCAGCAGTTTAAGGGGGGGCGCGACTAATGAAAAACTGTTTTTT. Protein sequence: CASSLRGGATNEKLFF.